This entry features one T cell receptor (beta chain) sequence. Its antigen is as yet unknown. This CDR3 contains 15 residues. CDR1 SGHTA and CDR2 FQGNSA come from the germline V gene. The V gene end was trimmed by 7 bases and the J gene end by 0 bases; junction bases not matched to a gene: 9. The assay used was immunoSEQ (version v3.0), run at survey level. This table comes from immunoSEQ multiplex PCR, and its TCRdb copy is limited to in-frame clones, with some not included. The sample holds about 32,000 clones; 75% to 90% are singletons and the top ten take about 10%. These data are taken from a study of long-term antiretroviral therapy in people with HIV. Study findings and constraints: Dating from about 2004 to 2018, the blood was possibly obtained under older ART regimens. Across all time points, the repertoire was dominated by clones that expanded before ART. An increase in diversity followed ART, yet levels stayed below transplant donor controls.

The sequence was obtained from a man in his late teens or twenties with HIV. The sample here was unsorted PBMCs, taken 2.2 years after starting antiretroviral therapy. The V gene is TRBV7-2, the J gene TRBJ2-7; 7 bases match TRBD1. Here the CDR3 DNA reads TGTGCCAGCACCACCCATAGGGACAGCTCCTACGAGCAGTACTTC. As protein: CASTTHRDSSYEQYF. Combining the CDR3 with reference TRBV7-2 and TRBJ2-7 gives the whole variable domain GAGVSQSPSNKVTEKGKDVELRCDPISGHTALYWYRQSLGQGLEFLIYFQGNSAPDKSGLPSDRFSAERTGGSVSTLTIQRTQQEDSAVYLCASTTHRDSSYEQYFGPGTRLTVT.